These 3 T cell receptor beta chains came from one sample sequenced in a study of T cell responses to AZD1222 COVID-19 vaccine. Assay used: immunoSEQ multiplex PCR; TCRdb lists only in-frame clones, some missing. The table shows under 150,000 clones, with roughly 90% occurring only once. The specimen was peripheral blood, collected on day 0 of AZD1222 vaccination. These receptors were taken from an adult in good health.

The V and J genes are TRBV3-1 (or the pseudogene TRBV3-2) and TRBJ2-1, with 11 bases lining up with TRBD2. Germline V gene sequence: CDR1 LGHDT, CDR2 YNNKEL (reference sequence). V shed 3 bases and J 1 base; nucleotides not matched to a gene: 5. The CDR3 sequence is 17 residues long. The CDR3: CASSHYGTSGSYNEQFF. CDR3 bases: TGTGCCAGCAGCCACTACGGGACTAGCGGATCCTACAATGAGCAGTTCTTC.

The chain couples TRBV3-1 (or the pseudogene TRBV3-2) to TRBJ1-3, with D possibly TRBD1 on 5 matching bases. The germline V gene has CDR1 LGHDT and CDR2 YNNKEL (reference sequence). This CDR3 is 14 amino acids long. The V end lost 4 bases, the J end lost 4 bases, and 11 bases lay between the germline ends. Here the CDR3 reads CASSRGTEGNTIYF. The DNA of the CDR3 is TGTGCCAGCAGCCGCGGGACCGAGGGAAACACCATATATTTT.

The chain employs TRBV6-1 and TRBJ2-3; the match to TRBD2 covers 10 bases. V was clipped by 2 bases and J by 4 bases; unmatched bases: 0. The CDR3 totals 14 residues. Germline CDR1 and CDR2: MNHNS and SASEGT. DNA for the CDR3: TGTGCCAGCAGTGAACTAGCGGGGGCAGATACGCAGTATTTT. Translating gives CASSELAGADTQYF.